The 24 T cell receptor beta chains listed next were all sequenced from one sample in a study of T cells after posttransplantation cyclophosphamide. Cyclophosphamide on days +3 and +4 followed busulfan-fludarabine conditioning and a marrow graft. Sequenced by immunoSEQ multiplex PCR; TCRdb stores in-frame clones only, minus some. Of around 17,000 clones detected, about 90% appear once; the ten largest clones hold 0.45% to 0.65%. Sequenced material: CD4+ T cells sorted from blood, taken after allogeneic stem cell transplant with posttransplant cyclophosphamide. The receptors stem from a male patient aged 60 to 75 who received an allogeneic stem cell transplant from a related donor and was CMV-positive. Some T cells may possibly be graft donor cells.

The chain recombines TRBV9 with TRBJ1-3; TRBD1 agrees at 9 bases. This CDR3 is 18 amino acids long. The V gene end was trimmed by 4 bases and the J gene end by 2 bases; junction bases not matched to a gene: 13. Germline V gives CDR1 SGDLS, CDR2 YYNGEE. The CDR3, as DNA: TGTGCCAGCAGCCCAGGGACAGGGAGATCCTGGGCTGGAAACACCATATATTTT. This sequence encodes CASSPGTGRSWAGNTIYF.

CDR3 sequence: CAIRSVSGANVLTF. CDR3 sequence (DNA): TGTGCCATCAGGAGCGTCTCTGGGGCCAACGTCCTGACTTTC. V usage is TRBV10-3 and J usage is TRBJ2-6; unclear D gene. Germline values: CDR1 ENHRY, CDR2 SYGVKD. V dropped 6 bases and J dropped 0 bases, with 6 bases sitting between them. This CDR3 contains 14 residues.

The chain combines TRBV6-6 with TRBJ1-4, with 12 bases matching TRBD1. CDR1 is MNHNY, CDR2 SVGAGI, per germline (reference sequence). After removal of 4 bases from V and 1 base from J, the junction contained 1 base not matched to a gene. This CDR3 region has 16 residues. This chain's CDR3 is CASSWDRGLTNEKLFF. CDR3 sequence (DNA): TGTGCCAGCAGTTGGGACAGGGGGCTAACTAATGAAAAACTGTTTTTT.

V gene TRBV29-1 combines with J gene TRBJ1-3; TRBD1 matches 10 bases. Per the germline V gene, CDR1 is SQVTM and CDR2 is ANQGSEA. This CDR3 region has 14 residues. V shed 6 bases, J shed 8 bases, and the junction held 10 bases outside the gene matches. The CDR3 loop reads CSVRQGAARDTIYF. CDR3 bases: TGCAGCGTAAGACAGGGGGCGGCTCGAGACACCATATATTTT.

This clone was counted a few times. This chain connects TRBV19 to TRBJ2-4, with TRBD1 matching over 8 bases. J lost 0 bases, V lost 9 bases, and 13 bases had no gene match. Per germline, CDR1 LNHDA and CDR2 SQIVND (reference sequence). This CDR3 spans 17 amino acids. This chain's CDR3 is CASHGTGGPLAKNIQYF. The CDR3 coding sequence is TGTGCCAGCCATGGGACAGGCGGTCCCCTAGCCAAAAACATTCAGTACTTC.

This chain joins TRBV7-9 and TRBJ1-5; D is unresolved. Germline-derived CDR1 and CDR2 are SEHNR and FQNEAQ (reference sequence). The CDR3 runs to 15 residues. V was trimmed by 5 bases and J by 5 bases, leaving 16 bases between them. The CDR3 bases are TGTGCCAGCAGCCTATCCGGGAACCTTTATCAGCCCCAGCATTTT. This encodes CASSLSGNLYQPQHF.

The V call is TRBV6-1, the J call TRBJ1-4; 9 bases line up with TRBD1. Germline V gene sequence: CDR1 MNHNS, CDR2 SASEGT. There are 14 residues in the CDR3. V shed 6 bases, J shed 5 bases, and the junction held 4 bases outside the gene matches. The CDR3 region is CASRPGTGNEKLFF. DNA of the CDR3: TGTGCCAGCAGACCCGGGACAGGGAATGAAAAACTGTTTTTT.

J is TRBJ2-5 and V is TRBV5-1, with D possibly being TRBD2 (7 bases). The CDR3 is 13 amino acids. Germline loops: CDR1 SGHRS, CDR2 YFSETQ. The V end was cut by 2 bases, the J end by 5 bases, with 10 bases between. DNA of the CDR3: TGCGCCAGCAGCTTCGGGGGGCTGGAGACCCAGTACTTC. It yields the protein CASSFGGLETQYF. Looking up the rest from reference TRBV5-1 and TRBJ2-5 gives the full variable domain: KAGVTQTPRYLIKTRGQQVTLSCSPISGHRSVSWYQQTPGQGLQFLFEYFSETQRNKGNFPGRFSGRQFSNSRSEMNVSTLELGDSALYLCASSFGGLETQYFGPGTRLLVL.

The rearrangement uses TRBV7-2 and TRBJ1-1; D remains unclear. This CDR3 contains 16 residues. From germline, CDR1 is SGHTA and CDR2 FQGNSA. V lost 1 base to trimming and J lost 0 bases, with 12 bases between them. The CDR3 coding sequence is TGTGCCAGCAGCTTAGACGGGGTCGGGTTGAACACTGAAGCTTTCTTT. This codes for CASSLDGVGLNTEAFF.

The gene calls are TRBV29-1 and TRBJ2-5; 9 positions agree with TRBD2. CDR1 and CDR2 (germline): SQVTM, ANQGSEA. This CDR3 contains 13 residues. Trimming took 5 bases from V and 6 from J; bases not matched to a gene: 7. Written as DNA, the CDR3 is TGCAGCGTTCCTTGGACTAGCGTGCAGACCCAGTACTTC. Protein sequence: CSVPWTSVQTQYF.

The chain employs TRBV5-4 and TRBJ1-2; 7 bases align to TRBD1. This CDR3 comprises 15 residues. Per the germline V gene, CDR1 is SGHNT and CDR2 is YYREEE (reference sequence). J lost 4 bases, V lost 0 bases, and 6 bases had no gene match. CDR3 DNA sequence: TGTGCCAGCAGCTTGGGATCCGGGACAGCCTATGGCTACACCTTC. It specifies CASSLGSGTAYGYTF.

The gene calls are TRBV5-1 and TRBJ1-1; TRBD1 agrees at 9 bases. V trimming: 0 bases; J trimming: 1 base; junction bases outside the gene matches: 10. Germline V gene sequence: CDR1 SGHRS, CDR2 YFSETQ. CDR3 length: 18 amino acids. CDR3 nucleotides: TGCGCCAGCAGCTTGGGAGGGACAGGGACAATTTCGAACACTGAAGCTTTCTTT. It translates to CASSLGGTGTISNTEAFF.

With regard to this clone: This same CDR3 is encoded by further DNA sequences in the sample. This rearrangement joins TRBV10-3 to TRBJ1-1, with 7 bases aligning to TRBD1. Losses at the gene ends were 2 bases for V and 4 bases for J; bases not matched to a gene: 4. This CDR3 region has 14 residues. CDR1 is ENHRY and CDR2 is SYGVKD in the germline V gene. This chain's CDR3 is CAISEETGFTEAFF. CDR3 bases: TGTGCCATCAGTGAGGAGACAGGGTTCACTGAAGCTTTCTTT.

The chain combines TRBV5-1 with TRBJ1-1; D unresolved. Germline V lookup: CDR1 SGHRS, CDR2 YFSETQ. V dropped 4 bases and J dropped 0 bases, with 7 bases sitting between them. This CDR3 has 13 residues. The CDR3 DNA reads as TGCGCCAGCAGCCCAACACTGAACACTGAAGCTTTCTTT. Translated: CASSPTLNTEAFF.

The chain uses TRBV2 and TRBJ2-3, with 10 positions matching TRBD2. V shed 1 base, J shed 3 bases, and the junction held 7 bases outside the gene matches. Germline loops: CDR1 SNHLY, CDR2 FYNNEI. The CDR3 length is 17 residues. This chain's CDR3 is CASSEGVPSGGTDTQYF. The DNA for the CDR3 is TGTGCCAGCAGTGAAGGCGTGCCTAGCGGGGGTACAGATACGCAGTATTTT.

This clone has just one count. The chain is built from TRBV19 and TRBJ1-1; TRBD1 matches at 7 bases. This CDR3 is built from 15 residues. Germline trimming cut 5 bases from V and 4 bases from J; bases unmatched to any gene: 10. CDR1 and CDR2 (germline): LNHDA, SQIVND (reference sequence). CDR3 sequence: CASSDGQARGTEAFF. The DNA for the CDR3 is TGTGCCAGTAGTGACGGACAGGCCCGAGGCACTGAAGCTTTCTTT.

A single count supports this clone. V is TRBV7-2 and J is TRBJ1-4; maybe TRBD1 (5 bases). Trimming removed 6 bases at V and 5 bases at J, with 13 bases between. Germline CDR1 is SGHTA and CDR2 is FQGNSA. This CDR3 is built from 14 residues. The CDR3 here is CASRLGHQNEKLFF. In DNA, the CDR3 is TGTGCCAGCAGGTTGGGGCACCAGAATGAAAAACTGTTTTTT.

The J gene is TRBJ2-7, the V gene TRBV7-2; 7 nucleotides agree with TRBD2. The CDR3 has 15 residues. Per germline, CDR1 SGHTA and CDR2 FQGNSA. J gave up 2 bases and V 8 bases, and 12 bases lay outside the gene matches. In nucleotides, the CDR3 is TGTGCCAGCGGGGATATGTGGGGGGGAACCTACGAGCAGTACTTC. Protein: CASGDMWGGTYEQYF.

V is TRBV5-1 and J is TRBJ2-1; no definite D call. This CDR3 spans 13 amino acids. Per the germline V gene, CDR1 is SGHRS and CDR2 is YFSETQ. The ends were cut back, 5 bases at V and 0 bases at J, with 6 bases in the middle. The CDR3 here is CASRRDSYNEQFF. The CDR3 nucleotides are TGCGCCAGCAGGCGCGACTCCTACAATGAGCAGTTCTTC.

This chain connects TRBV5-6 to TRBJ2-3; the match to TRBD1 covers 10 bases. Germline V gives CDR1 SGHDT, CDR2 YYEEEE. This CDR3 region has 15 residues. Losses at the gene ends were 6 bases for V and 4 bases for J; bases not matched to a gene: 8. The CDR3 nucleotides are TGTGCCAGCATCCAGACAGGGGGCGTCTCAGATACGCAGTATTTT. Translating gives CASIQTGGVSDTQYF.

This clone was observed a few times. This rearrangement joins TRBV7-2 to TRBJ1-2; possibly TRBD1 for D (6 bases). CDR1 and CDR2 (germline): SGHTA, FQGNSA. This CDR3 has 15 amino acids. V lost 0 bases and J 5 bases, leaving 13 bases between the germline ends. DNA of the CDR3: TGTGCCAGCAGCTTAGCGGGGCAGGGGATATATGGCTACACCTTC. Translating it yields CASSLAGQGIYGYTF.

The V and J genes are TRBV7-2 and TRBJ2-3; 12 bases align to TRBD2. This CDR3 spans 17 amino acids. V was pared by 5 bases and J by 1 base, with 7 bases of the junction left unmatched. In germline, CDR1 is SGHTA, CDR2 FQGNSA. The CDR3 here is CASSPLAGGRGTDTQYF. Here the CDR3 DNA reads TGTGCCAGCAGCCCACTAGCGGGGGGCCGGGGCACAGATACGCAGTATTTT.

This clone was found a few times. This chain joins TRBV19 and TRBJ2-1; D might be TRBD2 (6 bases). From germline, CDR1 is LNHDA and CDR2 SQIVND (reference sequence). V lost 3 bases, J lost 4 bases, and 22 bases lay in between. The CDR3 is 18 residues long. The CDR3 reads CASSIYSGDFGQYNEQFF. CDR3 coding DNA: TGTGCCAGTAGTATTTATTCCGGGGACTTTGGACAATACAATGAGCAGTTCTTC.

This clone was found once. V and J are TRBV4-3 and TRBJ2-2; TRBD2 matches 9 bases. Germline CDR1 LGHNA, CDR2 YSLEER. Trimming at V came to 2 bases and at J to 3 bases, leaving 10 bases not matched to a gene. This CDR3 has 18 amino acids. CDR3 nucleotide sequence: TGCGCCAGCAGCCAATCAGGACTAGCGCTTTTGTACACCGGGGAGCTGTTTTTT. Protein product: CASSQSGLALLYTGELFF.